This TCR beta chain stems from a study of cytomegalovirus exposure and HLA in healthy donors. With regard to this clone: The antigen is not known.

It was with 60 Vbeta and 13 Jbeta primers that the PCR ran. Measured with immunoSEQ multiplex PCR; TCRdb has only the in-frame clones, and not every one. The data contain 100,000 to 150,000 clones, roughly 82% of them singletons. Germline lookup yields CDR1 SQVTM and CDR2 ANQGSEA. This CDR3 is 13 amino acids long. The V segment lost 0 bases and the J segment 15 bases; nucleotides outside the gene matches: 11. General study results and limits: According to reports, the classifier identified cytomegalovirus status with high specificity and sensitivity. About 90% or about 30% of the time was how often most TCR beta V segments were productive, according to an earlier analysis. An assumption of roughly uniform sequencing depth across donors underlay the presence/absence analyses. The study recorded 150 to 200 TCR beta chains that were cytomegalovirus-associated.

What was sequenced was PBMCs. The V call is TRBV29-1, the J call TRBJ2-1; TRBD2 agrees at 7 bases. This clonotype was sampled from a male donor in good health and CMV-seropositive. The DNA of the CDR3 is TGCAGCGTTGAAGATAGGGATGGCGGGAGACGGTTCTTC. Its translation: CSVEDRDGGRRFF.